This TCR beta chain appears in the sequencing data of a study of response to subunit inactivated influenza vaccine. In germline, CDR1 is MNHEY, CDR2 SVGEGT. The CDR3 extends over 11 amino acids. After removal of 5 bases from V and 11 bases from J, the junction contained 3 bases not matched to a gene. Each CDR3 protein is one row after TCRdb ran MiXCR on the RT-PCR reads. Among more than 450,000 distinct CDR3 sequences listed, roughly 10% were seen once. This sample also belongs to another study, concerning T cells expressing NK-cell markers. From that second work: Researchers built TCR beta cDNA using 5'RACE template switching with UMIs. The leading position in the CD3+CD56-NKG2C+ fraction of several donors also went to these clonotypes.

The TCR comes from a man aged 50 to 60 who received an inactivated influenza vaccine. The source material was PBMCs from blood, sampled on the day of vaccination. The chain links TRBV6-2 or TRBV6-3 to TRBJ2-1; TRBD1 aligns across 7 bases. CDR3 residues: CASSEGAQQFF. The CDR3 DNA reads TGTGCCAGCAGTGAGGGGGCTCAGCAGTTCTTC.